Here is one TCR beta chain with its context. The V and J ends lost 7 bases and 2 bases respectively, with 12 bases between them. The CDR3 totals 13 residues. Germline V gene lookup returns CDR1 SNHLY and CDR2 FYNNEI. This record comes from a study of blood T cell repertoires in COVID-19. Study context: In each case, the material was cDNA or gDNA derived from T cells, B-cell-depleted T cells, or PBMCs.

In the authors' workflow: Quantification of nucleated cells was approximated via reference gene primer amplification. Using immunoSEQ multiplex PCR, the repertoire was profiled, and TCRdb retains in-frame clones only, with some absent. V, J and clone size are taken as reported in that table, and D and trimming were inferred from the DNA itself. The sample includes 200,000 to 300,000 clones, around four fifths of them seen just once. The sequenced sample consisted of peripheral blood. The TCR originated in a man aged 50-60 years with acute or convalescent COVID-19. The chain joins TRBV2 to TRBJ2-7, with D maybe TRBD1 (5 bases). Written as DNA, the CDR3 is TGTGCCAGCACCCTCCAGGGAACCTACGAGCAGTACTTC. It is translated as CASTLQGTYEQYF.